Sequencing of this TCR beta chain was carried out in a study of control samples from healthy donors and cancer patients. The protocol was immunoSEQ multiplex PCR, while the TCRdb copy is restricted to in-frame clones and leaves out a portion. The sample shows about 50,000 clones, 94% of them seen only once. This TCR was recovered from a man in his thirties or forties in good health. The specimen sequenced was blood.

The CDR3 region has the DNA TGTGCCAGCAGCATTACGACAGGGATCACCGGGGAGCTGTTTTTT. Residues: CASSITTGITGELFF. V usage is TRBV7-6 and J usage is TRBJ2-2; TRBD1 agrees at 7 bases. CDR1 is SGHVS and CDR2 is FNYEAQ in the germline V gene. Trimming took 5 bases from V and 4 from J; bases not matched to a gene: 7. The length of the CDR3 is 15 residues.